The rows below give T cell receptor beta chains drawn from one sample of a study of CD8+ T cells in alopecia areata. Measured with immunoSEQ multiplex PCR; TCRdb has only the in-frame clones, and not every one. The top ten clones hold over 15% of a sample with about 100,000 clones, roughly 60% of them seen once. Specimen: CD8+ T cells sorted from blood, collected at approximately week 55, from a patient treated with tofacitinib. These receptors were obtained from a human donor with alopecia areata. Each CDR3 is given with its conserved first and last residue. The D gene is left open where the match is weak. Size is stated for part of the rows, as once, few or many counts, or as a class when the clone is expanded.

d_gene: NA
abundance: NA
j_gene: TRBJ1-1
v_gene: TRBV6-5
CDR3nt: TGTGCCAGCAGTTACTCTTACAGGGCTTTGAACACTGAAGCTTTCTTT
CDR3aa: CASSYSYRALNTEAFF

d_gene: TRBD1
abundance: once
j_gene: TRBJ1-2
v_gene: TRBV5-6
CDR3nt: TGTGCCAGCAGCCCCGGACAGGTCAACTATGGCTACACCTTC
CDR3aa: CASSPGQVNYGYTF

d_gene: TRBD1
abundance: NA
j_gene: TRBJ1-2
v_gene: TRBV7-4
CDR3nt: TGTGCCAGCAGCTTACCAGGGACAGGGTCCCTCGGCTATGGCTACACCTTC
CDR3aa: CASSLPGTGSLGYGYTF

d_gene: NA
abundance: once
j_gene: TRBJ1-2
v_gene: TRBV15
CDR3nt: TGTGCCACCAGCAGAGATCCCCCGGGTTTCAGCTATGGCTACACCTTC
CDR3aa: CATSRDPPGFSYGYTF

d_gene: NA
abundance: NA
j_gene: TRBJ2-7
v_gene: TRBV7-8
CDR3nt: TGTGCCAGCAGCTCACAGGGCCGGTACGAGCAGTACTTC
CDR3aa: CASSSQGRYEQYF

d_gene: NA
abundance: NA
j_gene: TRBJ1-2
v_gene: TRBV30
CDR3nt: TGTGCCTGGAGTGTACAGACCTATGGCTACACCTTC
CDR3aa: CAWSVQTYGYTF

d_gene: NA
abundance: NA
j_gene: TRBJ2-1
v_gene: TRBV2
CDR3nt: TGTGCCAGCAGCGATTACAATGAGCAGTTCTTC
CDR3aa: CASSDYNEQFF

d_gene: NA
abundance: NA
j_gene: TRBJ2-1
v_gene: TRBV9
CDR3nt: TGTGCCAGCAGCGTACACAATGAGCAGTTCTTC
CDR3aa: CASSVHNEQFF

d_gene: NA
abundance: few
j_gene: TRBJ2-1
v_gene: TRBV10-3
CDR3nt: TGTGCCAGCGGGTACAATGAGCAGTTCTTC
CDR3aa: CASGYNEQFF

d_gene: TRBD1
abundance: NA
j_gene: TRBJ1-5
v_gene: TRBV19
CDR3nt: TGTGCCAGTACTCTCTCAGGGGGCGCGGTTCAGCCCCAGCATTTT
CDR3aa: CASTLSGGAVQPQHF

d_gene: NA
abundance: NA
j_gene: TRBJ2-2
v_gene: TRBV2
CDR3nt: TGTGCCAGCCCTGACCCCATGGTACCCGGGGAGCTGTTTTTT
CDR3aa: CASPDPMVPGELFF

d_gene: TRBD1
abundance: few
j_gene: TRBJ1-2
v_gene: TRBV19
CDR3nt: TGTGCCAGTAACCCGGACAGGACTTCCAATGGCTACACCTTC
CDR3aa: CASNPDRTSNGYTF

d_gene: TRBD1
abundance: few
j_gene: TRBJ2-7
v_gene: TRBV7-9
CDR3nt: TGTGCCAGCAGCTTATTTATGGGACAGCCCTACGAGCAGTACTTC
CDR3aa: CASSLFMGQPYEQYF

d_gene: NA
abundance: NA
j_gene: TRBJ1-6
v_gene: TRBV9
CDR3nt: TGTGCCAGCAGCGTAGGGAACGGTAATTCACCCCTCCACTTT
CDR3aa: CASSVGNGNSPLHF

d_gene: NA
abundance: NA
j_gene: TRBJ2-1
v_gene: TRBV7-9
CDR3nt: TGTGCCAGCAGCTTAGGGGGAGGACTATACTCCTACAATGAGCAGTTCTTC
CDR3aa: CASSLGGGLYSYNEQFF

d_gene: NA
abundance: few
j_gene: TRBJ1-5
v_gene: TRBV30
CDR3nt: TGTGCCTGGAGTGTAGGGAGCAATCAGCCCCAGCATTTT
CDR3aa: CAWSVGSNQPQHF

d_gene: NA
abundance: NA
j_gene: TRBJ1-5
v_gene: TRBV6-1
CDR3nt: TGTGCCAGCTGGTTCGGACAAATCAATCAGCCCCAGCATTTT
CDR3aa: CASWFGQINQPQHF

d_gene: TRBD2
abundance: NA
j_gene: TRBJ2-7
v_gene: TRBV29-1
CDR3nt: TGCAGCGTCCAACTAGCGGGGGCCCCCGGGTCCTACGAGCAGTACTTC
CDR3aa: CSVQLAGAPGSYEQYF

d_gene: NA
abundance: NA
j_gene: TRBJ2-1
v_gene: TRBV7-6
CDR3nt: TGTGCCAGCAGCCCCCGGGTCTCCTACAATGAGCAGTTCTTC
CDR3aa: CASSPRVSYNEQFF

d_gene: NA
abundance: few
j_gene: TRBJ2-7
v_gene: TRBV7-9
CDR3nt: TGTGCCAGCAGCTTAGGGGACATGCAGTACTTC
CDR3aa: CASSLGDMQYF

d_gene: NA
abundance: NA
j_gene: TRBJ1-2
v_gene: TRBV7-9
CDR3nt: TGTGCCAGCAGCTTAGGGACAGTAGGCTATGGCTACACCTTC
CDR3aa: CASSLGTVGYGYTF

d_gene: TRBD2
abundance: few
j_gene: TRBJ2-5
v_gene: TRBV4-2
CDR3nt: TGTGCCAGCAGCCAAGATACTAGCGGGGCAGAGACCCAGTACTTC
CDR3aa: CASSQDTSGAETQYF

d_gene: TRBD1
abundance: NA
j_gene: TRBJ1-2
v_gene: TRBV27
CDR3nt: TGTGCCACCGGACAGGGGTTTGATCGCTACACCTTC
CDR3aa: CATGQGFDRYTF

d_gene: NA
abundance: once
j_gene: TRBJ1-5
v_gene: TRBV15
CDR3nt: TGTGCCACCAGCAGAGATCGCGGGTTTACAAAGCCCCAGCATTTT
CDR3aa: CATSRDRGFTKPQHF

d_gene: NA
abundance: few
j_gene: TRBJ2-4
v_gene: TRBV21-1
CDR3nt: TGTGCCAGCAGCAGAAAACAGGGGACTCTTAAAAACATTCAGTACTTC
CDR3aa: CASSRKQGTLKNIQYF

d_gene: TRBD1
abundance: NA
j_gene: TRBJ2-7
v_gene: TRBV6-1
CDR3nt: TGTGCCAGCAGTACAGGGGGTCGCAACGAGCAGTACTTC
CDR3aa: CASSTGGRNEQYF

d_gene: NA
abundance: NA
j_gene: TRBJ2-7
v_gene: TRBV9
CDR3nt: TGTGCCAGCAGCGTAGATGGTCAGGCGAACTACGAGCAGTACTTC
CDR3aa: CASSVDGQANYEQYF

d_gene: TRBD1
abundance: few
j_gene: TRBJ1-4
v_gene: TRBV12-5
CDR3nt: TGTGCTAGTGGTTTACGGACAGGGGCCGGTGAAAAACTGTTTTTT
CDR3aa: CASGLRTGAGEKLFF

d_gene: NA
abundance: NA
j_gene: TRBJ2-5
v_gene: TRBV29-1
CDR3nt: TGCAGCGTTAATGGACCTGCGGAGACCCAGTACTTC
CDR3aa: CSVNGPAETQYF

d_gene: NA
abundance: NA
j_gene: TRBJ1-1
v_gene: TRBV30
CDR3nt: TGTGCCAGTAACACACCCTACACTGAAGCTTTCTTT
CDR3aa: CASNTPYTEAFF

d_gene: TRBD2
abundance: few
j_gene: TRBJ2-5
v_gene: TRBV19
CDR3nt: TGTGCCAGTAGTATCCTAGCGGGGTTCTCAGAGACCCAGTACTTC
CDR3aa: CASSILAGFSETQYF

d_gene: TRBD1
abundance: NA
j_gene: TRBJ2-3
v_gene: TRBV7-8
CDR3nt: TGTGCCAGCAGCCCCACCGGGACAGGGGTTTCAGATACGCAGTATTTT
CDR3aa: CASSPTGTGVSDTQYF

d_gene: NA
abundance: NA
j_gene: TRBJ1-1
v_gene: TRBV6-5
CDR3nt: TGTGCCAGCAGTTACGGGCCACAAGACAGGAACACTGAAGCTTTCTTT
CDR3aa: CASSYGPQDRNTEAFF

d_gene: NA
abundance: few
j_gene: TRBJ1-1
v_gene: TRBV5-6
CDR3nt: TGTGCCAGCAGCTTCGGGGGGAACACTGAAGCTTTCTTT
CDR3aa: CASSFGGNTEAFF

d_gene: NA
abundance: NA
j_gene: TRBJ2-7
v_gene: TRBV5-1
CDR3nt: TGCGCCAGCAGGAATAACTACGAGCAGTACTTC
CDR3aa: CASRNNYEQYF

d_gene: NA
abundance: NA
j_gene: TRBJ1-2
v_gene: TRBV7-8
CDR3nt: TGTGCCAGCAGCCTAACGGGGGGCATCTTCTATGGCTACACCTTC
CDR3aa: CASSLTGGIFYGYTF

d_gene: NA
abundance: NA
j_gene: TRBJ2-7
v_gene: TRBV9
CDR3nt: TGTGCCAGCAGCGTAGGCGGCAACTACGAGCAGTACTTC
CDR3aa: CASSVGGNYEQYF

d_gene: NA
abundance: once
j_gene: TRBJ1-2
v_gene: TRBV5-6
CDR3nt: TGTGCCAGCAGCTTGGGGCGCTACTACACCTTC
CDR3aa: CASSLGRYYTF

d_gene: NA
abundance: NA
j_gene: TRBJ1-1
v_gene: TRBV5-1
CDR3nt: TGCGCCAGCAGCTGGTACGGGACGCCTGACGACACTGAAGCTTTCTTT
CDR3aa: CASSWYGTPDDTEAFF

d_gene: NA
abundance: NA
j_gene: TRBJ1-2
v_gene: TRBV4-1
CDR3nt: TGCGCCAGCAGCCAAGCTTGGACAGCTGACTATGGCTACACCTTC
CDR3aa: CASSQAWTADYGYTF

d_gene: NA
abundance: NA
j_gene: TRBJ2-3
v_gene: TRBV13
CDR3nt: TGTGCCAGCAGCTTAGCCGACGAACTAGGTACGCAGTATTTT
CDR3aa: CASSLADELGTQYF

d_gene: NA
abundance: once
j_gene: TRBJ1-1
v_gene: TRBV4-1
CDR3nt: TGCGCCAGCAGCCAAGATTGGGGGCCGGAGGCTTTCTTT
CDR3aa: CASSQDWGPEAFF

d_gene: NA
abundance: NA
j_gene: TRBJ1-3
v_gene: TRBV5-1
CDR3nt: TGCGCCAGCAGCTTGGCCGGGGGCAGGGGAAGGAACACCATATATTTT
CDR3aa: CASSLAGGRGRNTIYF

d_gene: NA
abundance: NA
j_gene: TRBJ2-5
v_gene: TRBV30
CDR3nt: TGTGCCTGGGGGAGGTGGAGGGGGGGGCAAGAGACCCAGTACTTC
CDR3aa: CAWGRWRGGQETQYF

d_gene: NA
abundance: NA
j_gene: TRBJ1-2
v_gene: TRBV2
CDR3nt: TGTGCCAGCAGTGAAGAAAGGGCGGACTATGGCTACACCTTC
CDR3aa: CASSEERADYGYTF